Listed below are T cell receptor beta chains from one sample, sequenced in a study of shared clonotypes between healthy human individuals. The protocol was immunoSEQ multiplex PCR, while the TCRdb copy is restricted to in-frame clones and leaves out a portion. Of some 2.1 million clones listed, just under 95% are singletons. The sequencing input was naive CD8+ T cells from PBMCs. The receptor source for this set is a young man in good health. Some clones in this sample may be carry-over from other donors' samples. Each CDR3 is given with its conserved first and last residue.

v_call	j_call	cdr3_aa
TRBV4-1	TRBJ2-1	CASSQVRDNNEQFF
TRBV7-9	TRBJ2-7	CASSLFGLSTGQGFEQYF
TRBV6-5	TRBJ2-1	CASSYRGTTYNEQFF
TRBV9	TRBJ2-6	CASTDSGANVLTF
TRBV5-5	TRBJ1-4	CASSPGVSPTQKLFF
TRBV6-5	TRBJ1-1	CASTFFGGNTEAFF
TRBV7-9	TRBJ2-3	CASSIKGQFYTQYF
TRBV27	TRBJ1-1	CASSLGANTEAFF
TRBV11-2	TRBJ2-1	CASSSFIYNEQFF
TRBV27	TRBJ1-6	CASSFGRAYNSPLHF
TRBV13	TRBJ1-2	CASSLSLQGGNYGYTF
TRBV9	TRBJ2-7	CASSESSGTSPTYEQYF
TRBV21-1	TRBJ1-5	CASRSHFGFSNQPQHF
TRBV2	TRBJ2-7	CAWPPTGEISYEQYF
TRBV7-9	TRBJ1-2	CASSLGDGQVAGYTF
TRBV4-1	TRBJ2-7	CASSQVARTGSGEQYF
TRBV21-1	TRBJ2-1	CASRLSSGTYNEQFF
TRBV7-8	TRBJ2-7	CASSVRDSPYEQYF
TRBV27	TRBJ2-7	CASSRLAGSSYEQYF
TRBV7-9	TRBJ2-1	CASSLEGAGQFF
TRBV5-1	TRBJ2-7	CASSFGGREGYEQYF
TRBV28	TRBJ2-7	CASRQAGTGNYEQYF
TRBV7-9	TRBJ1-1	CASSFPARDEAFF
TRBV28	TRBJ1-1	CASRNRGTEAFF
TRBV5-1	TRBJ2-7	CASSFNVGAYEQYF
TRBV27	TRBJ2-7	CASSPSGETYEQYF
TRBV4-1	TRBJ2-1	CASSQLTSRIEQFF
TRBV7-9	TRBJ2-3	CASRDIAGARDTQYF
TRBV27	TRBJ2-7	CASSSRAGALGHEQYF
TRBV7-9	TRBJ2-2	CASSLAGSDNTGELFF
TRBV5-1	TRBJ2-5	CASSYFGERETQYF
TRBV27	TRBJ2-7	CASSLHGSYEQYF